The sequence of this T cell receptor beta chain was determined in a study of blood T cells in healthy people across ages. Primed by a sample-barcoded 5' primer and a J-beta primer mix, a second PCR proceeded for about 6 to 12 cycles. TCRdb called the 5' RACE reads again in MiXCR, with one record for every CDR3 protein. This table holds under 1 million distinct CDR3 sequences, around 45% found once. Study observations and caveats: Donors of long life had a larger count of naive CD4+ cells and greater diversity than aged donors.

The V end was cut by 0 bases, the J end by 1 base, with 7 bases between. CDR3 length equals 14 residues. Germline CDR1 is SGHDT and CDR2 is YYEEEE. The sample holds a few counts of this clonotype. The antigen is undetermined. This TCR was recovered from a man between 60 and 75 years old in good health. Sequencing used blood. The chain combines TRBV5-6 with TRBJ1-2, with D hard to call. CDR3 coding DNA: TGTGCCAGCAGCTTGGGACCGAGTAACTATGGCTACACCTTC. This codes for CASSLGPSNYGYTF. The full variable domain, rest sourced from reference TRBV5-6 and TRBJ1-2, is DAGVTQSPTHLIKTRGQQVTLRCSPKSGHDTVSWYQQALGQGPQFIFQYYEEEERQRGNFPDRFSGHQFPNYSSELNVNALLLGDSALYLCASSLGPSNYGYTFGSGTRLTVV.